This TCR beta chain was identified during a study of T-cell reconstitution after alpha-beta-depleted transplantation in children. Notes on the study in general: Where alpha-beta T cells came from about two months after transplant was reportedly several hundred expanded graft clones.

CDR3 length: 14 residues. The J segment lost 1 base and the V segment lost 3 bases, leaving 5 bases of the junction unmatched. The germline gives CDR1 GTSNPN, CDR2 SVGIG (reference sequence). A few counts support this clonotype. The antigen is undetermined. Unique molecular identifiers were incorporated when the TCRbeta library was constructed. MiXCR, run by TCRdb on the PCR reads, gives a single entry per CDR3 protein. The sample yields 300,000 to 400,000 distinct CDR3 sequences, roughly 17% seen once. The TCR comes from a male patient aged 2 to 9 who had a stem cell transplant for acute lymphoblastic leukemia, so the T cells may come from the graft donor. Here the sequenced sample was PBMCs, mostly from graft donor cells, taken 360 days after TCRalphabeta/CD19-depleted stem cell transplant. V and J are TRBV30 and TRBJ2-5, with 7 bases lining up with TRBD1. The CDR3 DNA sequence: TGTGCCTGGAGAGGCGGACAGGCCCAAGAGACCCAGTACTTC. Translating gives CAWRGGQAQETQYF.